This T cell receptor (beta chain) stems from a study of blood T cells in healthy people across ages. Overall study findings and caveats: Using unsorted PBMCs precluded a conclusive naive versus antigen-experienced comparison.

There are 14 residues in the CDR3. V lost 5 bases and J 5 bases, leaving 12 bases between the germline ends. CDR1 MNHNY and CDR2 SVGAGI come from the germline V gene (reference sequence). On this clonotype: Its antigen is unidentified.

The use of a sample-barcoded 5' primer and a J-beta primer mix characterized a second PCR of about 6 to 12 cycles. Each cDNA molecule was tagged by a template-switch adaptor that had 12 random nucleotides. MiXCR was run by TCRdb on the 5' RACE reads, yielding one entry per CDR3 protein. The sample gives over a million distinct CDR3 sequences, approximately 42% of which show up once; approximately 4% is in the top ten. This sequence originates from a woman aged 18-30 years in good health. V and J are TRBV6-6 and TRBJ1-4, with D uncertain. Sequenced: blood. The CDR3 DNA is TGTGCCAGCAGTGCGGGTTTGAAGAATGAAAAACTGTTTTTT. Amino acid sequence: CASSAGLKNEKLFF.